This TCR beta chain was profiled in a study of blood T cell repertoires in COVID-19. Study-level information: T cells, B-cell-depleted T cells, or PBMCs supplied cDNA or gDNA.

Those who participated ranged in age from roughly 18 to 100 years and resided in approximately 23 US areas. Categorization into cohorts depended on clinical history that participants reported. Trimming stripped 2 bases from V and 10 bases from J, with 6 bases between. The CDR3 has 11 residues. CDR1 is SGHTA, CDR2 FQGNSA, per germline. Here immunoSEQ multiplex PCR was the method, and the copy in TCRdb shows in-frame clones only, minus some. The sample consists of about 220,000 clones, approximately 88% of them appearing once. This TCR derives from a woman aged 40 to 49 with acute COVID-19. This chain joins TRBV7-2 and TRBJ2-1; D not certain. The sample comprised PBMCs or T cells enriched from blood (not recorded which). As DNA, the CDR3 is TGTGCCAGCAGCTTACGGTTGGAGCAGTTCTTC. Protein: CASSLRLEQFF. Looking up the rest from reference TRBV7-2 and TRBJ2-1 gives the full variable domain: GAGVSQSPSNKVTEKGKDVELRCDPISGHTALYWYRQSLGQGLEFLIYFQGNSAPDKSGLPSDRFSAERTGGSVSTLTIQRTQQEDSAVYLCASSLRLEQFFGPGTRLTVL.